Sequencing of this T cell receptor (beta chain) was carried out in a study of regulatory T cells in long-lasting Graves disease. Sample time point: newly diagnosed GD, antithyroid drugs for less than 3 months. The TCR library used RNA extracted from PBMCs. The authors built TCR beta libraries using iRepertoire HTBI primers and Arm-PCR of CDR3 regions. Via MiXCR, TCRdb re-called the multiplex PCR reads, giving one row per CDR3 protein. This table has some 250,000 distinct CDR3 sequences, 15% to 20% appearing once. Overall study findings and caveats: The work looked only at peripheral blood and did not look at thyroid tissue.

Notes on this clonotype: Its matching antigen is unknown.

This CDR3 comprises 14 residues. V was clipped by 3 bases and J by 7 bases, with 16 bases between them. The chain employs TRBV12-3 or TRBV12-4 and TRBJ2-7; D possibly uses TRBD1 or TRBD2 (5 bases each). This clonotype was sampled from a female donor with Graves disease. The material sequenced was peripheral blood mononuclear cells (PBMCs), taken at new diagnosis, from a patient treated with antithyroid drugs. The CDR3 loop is CASSLGTGPMEQYF. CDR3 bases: TGTGCCAGCAGTTTGGGGACCGGACCGATGGAGCAGTACTTC.